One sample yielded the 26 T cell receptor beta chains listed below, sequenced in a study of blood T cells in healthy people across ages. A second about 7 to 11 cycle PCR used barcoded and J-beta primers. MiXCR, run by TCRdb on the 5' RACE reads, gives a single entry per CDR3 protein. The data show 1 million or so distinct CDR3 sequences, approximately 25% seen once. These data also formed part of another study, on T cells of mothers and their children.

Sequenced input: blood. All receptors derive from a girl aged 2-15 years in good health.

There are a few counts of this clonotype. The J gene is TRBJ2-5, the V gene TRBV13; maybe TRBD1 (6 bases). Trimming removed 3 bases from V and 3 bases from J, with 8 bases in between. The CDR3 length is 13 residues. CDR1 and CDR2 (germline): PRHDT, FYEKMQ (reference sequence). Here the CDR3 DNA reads TGTGCCAGCAGCTTTTACAGGGAAGAGACCCAGTACTTC. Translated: CASSFYREETQYF.

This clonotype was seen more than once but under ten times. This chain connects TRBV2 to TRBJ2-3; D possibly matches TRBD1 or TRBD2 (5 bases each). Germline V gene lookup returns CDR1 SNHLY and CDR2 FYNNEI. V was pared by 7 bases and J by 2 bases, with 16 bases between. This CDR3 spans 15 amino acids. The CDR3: CASNPRGPLTDTQYF. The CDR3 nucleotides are TGTGCCAGCAACCCCCGGGGCCCCCTCACAGATACGCAGTATTTT.

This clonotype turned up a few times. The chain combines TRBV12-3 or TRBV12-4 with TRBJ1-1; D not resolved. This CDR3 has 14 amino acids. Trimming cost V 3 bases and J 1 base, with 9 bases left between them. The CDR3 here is CASSLTEANTEAFF. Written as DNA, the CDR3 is TGTGCCAGCAGTTTGACGGAGGCGAACACTGAAGCTTTCTTT.

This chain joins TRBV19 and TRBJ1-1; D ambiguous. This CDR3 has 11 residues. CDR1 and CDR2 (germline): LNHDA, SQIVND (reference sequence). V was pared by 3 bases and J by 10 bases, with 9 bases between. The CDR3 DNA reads TGTGCCAGTAGTATTGGACGGGGAGCTTTCTTT. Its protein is CASSIGRGAFF.

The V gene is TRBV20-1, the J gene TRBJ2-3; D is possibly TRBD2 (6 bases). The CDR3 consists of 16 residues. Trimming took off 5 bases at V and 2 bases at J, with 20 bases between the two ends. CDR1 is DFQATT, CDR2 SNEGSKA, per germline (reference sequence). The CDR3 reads CSADLLAGEITDTQYF. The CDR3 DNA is TGCAGTGCTGACCTACTAGCTGGAGAGATCACAGATACGCAGTATTTT.

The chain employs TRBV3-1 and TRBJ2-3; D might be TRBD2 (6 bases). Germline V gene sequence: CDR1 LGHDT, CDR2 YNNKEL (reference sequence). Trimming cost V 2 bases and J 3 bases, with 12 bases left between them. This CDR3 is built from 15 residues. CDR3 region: CASSQLRGRTDTQYF. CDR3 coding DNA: TGTGCCAGCAGCCAATTACGAGGGAGGACAGATACGCAGTATTTT.

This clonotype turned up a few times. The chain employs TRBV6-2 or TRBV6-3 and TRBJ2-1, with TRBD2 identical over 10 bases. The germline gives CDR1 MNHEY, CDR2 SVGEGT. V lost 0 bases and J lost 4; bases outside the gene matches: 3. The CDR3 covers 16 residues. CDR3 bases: TGTGCCAGCAGTTACTCGGTTAGCGGGGGGTACAATGAGCAGTTCTTC. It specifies CASSYSVSGGYNEQFF.

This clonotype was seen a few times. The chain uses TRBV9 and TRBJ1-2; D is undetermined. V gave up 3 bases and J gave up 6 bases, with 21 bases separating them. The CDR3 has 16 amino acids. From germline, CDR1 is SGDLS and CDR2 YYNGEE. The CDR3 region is CASSAPSRVGLDGYTF. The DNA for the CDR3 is TGTGCCAGCAGCGCTCCTAGCCGGGTGGGGTTGGATGGCTACACCTTC.

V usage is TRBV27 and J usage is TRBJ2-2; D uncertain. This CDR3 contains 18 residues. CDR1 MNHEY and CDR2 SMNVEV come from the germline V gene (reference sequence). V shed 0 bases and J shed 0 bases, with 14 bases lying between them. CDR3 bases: TGTGCCAGCAGTTTATCTGGACGTGTCTTCGCGAACACCGGGGAGCTGTTTTTT. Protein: CASSLSGRVFANTGELFF.

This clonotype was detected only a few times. The CDR3 DNA sequence: TGTGCCAGCAGTAACTTTGAAAACAATGAGCAGTTCTTC. Protein sequence: CASSNFENNEQFF. The chain uses TRBV6-2 or TRBV6-3 and TRBJ2-1; D is undetermined. V was trimmed by 5 bases and J by 5 bases, leaving 10 bases between them. Germline V lookup: CDR1 MNHEY, CDR2 SVGEGT. CDR3 size: 13 residues.

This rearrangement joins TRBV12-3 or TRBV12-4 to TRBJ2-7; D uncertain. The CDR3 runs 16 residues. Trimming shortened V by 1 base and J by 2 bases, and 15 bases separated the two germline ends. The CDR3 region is CASSLGRLTNTYEQYF. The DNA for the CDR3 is TGTGCCAGCAGTTTAGGGAGACTTACTAATACCTACGAGCAGTACTTC.

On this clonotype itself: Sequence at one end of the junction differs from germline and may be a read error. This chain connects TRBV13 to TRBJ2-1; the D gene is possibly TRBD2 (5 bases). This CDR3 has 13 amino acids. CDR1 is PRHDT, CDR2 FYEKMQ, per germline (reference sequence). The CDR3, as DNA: TGTGCCAGCAGCTTAGGCCAGGTGGGAGAGCAGCACTTC. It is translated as CASSLGQVGEQHF.

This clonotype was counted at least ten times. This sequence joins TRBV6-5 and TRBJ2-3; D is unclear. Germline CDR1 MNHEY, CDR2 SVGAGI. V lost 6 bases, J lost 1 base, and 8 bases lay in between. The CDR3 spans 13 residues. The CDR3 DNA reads TGTGCCAGCAGCACCCCGGGCACAGATACGCAGTATTTT. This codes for CASSTPGTDTQYF.

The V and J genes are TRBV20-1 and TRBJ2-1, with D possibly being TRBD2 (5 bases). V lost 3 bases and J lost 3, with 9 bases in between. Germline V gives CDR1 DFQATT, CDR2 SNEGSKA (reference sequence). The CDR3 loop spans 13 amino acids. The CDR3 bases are TGCAGTGCTAGGTGGGAGCTCTACAATGAGCAGTTCTTC. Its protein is CSARWELYNEQFF.

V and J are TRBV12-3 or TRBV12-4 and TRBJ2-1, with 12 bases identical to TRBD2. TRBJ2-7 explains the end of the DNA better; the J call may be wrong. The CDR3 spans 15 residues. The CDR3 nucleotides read TGTGCCAGCAGTGCCCGACTAGCGGGGGACTACGAGCAGTACTTC. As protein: CASSARLAGDYEQYF.

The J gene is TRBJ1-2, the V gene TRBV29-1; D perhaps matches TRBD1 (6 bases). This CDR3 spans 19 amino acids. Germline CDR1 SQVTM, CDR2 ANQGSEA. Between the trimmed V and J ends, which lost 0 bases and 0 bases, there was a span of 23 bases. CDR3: CSVEDLLSEAGVANYGYTF. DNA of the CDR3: TGCAGCGTTGAAGATCTTCTATCGGAGGCAGGGGTAGCTAACTATGGCTACACCTTC.

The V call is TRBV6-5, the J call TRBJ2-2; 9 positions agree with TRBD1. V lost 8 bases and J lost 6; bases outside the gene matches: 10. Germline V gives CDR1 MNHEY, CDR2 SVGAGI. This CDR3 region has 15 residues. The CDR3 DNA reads TGTGCCAGCGGGACAGGGCTAAAAAATTCCGGGGAGCTGTTTTTT. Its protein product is CASGTGLKNSGELFF.

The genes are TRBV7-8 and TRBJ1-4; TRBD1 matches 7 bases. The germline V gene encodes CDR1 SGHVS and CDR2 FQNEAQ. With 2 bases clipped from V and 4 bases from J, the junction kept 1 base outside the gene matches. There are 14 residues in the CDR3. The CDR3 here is CASSLRDSNEKLFF. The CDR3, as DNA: TGTGCCAGCAGCTTAAGGGACAGTAATGAAAAACTGTTTTTT. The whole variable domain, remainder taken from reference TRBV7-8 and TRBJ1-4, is GAGVSQSPRYKVAKRGQDVALRCDPISGHVSLFWYQQALGQGPEFLTYFQNEAQLDKSGLPSDRFFAERPEGSVSTLKIQRTQQEDSAVYLCASSLRDSNEKLFFGSGTQLSVL.

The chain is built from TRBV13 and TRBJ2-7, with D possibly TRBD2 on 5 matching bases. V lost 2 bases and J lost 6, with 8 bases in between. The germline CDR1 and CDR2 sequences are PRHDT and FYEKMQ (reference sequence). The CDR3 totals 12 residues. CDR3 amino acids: CASSLLASEQYF. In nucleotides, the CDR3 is TGTGCCAGCAGCTTACTAGCTAGCGAGCAGTACTTC.

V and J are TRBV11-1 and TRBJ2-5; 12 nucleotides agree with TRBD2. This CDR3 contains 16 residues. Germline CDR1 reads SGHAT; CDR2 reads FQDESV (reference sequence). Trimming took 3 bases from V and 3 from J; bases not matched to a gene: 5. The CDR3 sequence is CASSLSPSGGEETQYF. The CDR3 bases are TGTGCCAGCAGCTTGAGTCCTAGCGGGGGGGAAGAGACCCAGTACTTC.

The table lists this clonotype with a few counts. The CDR3 loop reads CSAEDRSNEKLFF. In DNA, the CDR3 is TGCAGTGCAGAGGACAGAAGTAATGAAAAACTGTTTTTT. The chain couples TRBV20-1 to TRBJ1-4; possibly TRBD1 for D (6 bases). The length of the CDR3 is 13 residues. Per germline, CDR1 DFQATT and CDR2 SNEGSKA (reference sequence). Trimming took 6 bases from V and 4 from J, leaving 12 bases between them.

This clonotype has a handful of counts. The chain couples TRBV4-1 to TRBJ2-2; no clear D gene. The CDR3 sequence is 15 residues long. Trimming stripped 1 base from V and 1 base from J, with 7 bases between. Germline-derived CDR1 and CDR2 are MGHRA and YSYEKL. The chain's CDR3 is CASSQGVENTGELFF. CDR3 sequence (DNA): TGCGCCAGCAGCCAAGGAGTCGAGAACACCGGGGAGCTGTTTTTT.

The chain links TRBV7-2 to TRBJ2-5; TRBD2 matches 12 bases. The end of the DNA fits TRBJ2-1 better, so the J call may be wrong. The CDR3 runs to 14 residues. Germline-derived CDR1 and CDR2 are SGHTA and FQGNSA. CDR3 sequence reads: CASSVTSGREEQFF. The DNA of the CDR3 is TGTGCCAGCAGCGTGACTAGCGGGAGAGAGGAGCAGTTCTTC.

CDR3: CASSPWTGMNTEAFF. Written as DNA, the CDR3 is TGTGCCAGCAGCCCCTGGACGGGCATGAACACTGAAGCTTTCTTT. The V call is TRBV7-2, the J call TRBJ1-1; D gene uncertain. CDR3 length: 15 amino acids. V was cut by 5 bases and J by 0 bases, with 13 bases left in between. Germline V CDR1 and CDR2: SGHTA, FQGNSA. The full variable domain, with the rest looked up from reference TRBV7-2 and TRBJ1-1, is GAGVSQSPSNKVTEKGKDVELRCDPISGHTALYWYRQSLGQGLEFLIYFQGNSAPDKSGLPSDRFSAERTGGSVSTLTIQRTQQEDSAVYLCASSPWTGMNTEAFFGQGTRLTVV.

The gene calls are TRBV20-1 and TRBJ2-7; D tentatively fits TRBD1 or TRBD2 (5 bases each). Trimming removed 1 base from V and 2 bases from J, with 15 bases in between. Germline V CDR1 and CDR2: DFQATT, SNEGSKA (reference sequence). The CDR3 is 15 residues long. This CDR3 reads CSARVARGLTYEQYF. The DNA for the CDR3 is TGCAGTGCTAGAGTAGCGAGGGGCCTTACCTACGAGCAGTACTTC.

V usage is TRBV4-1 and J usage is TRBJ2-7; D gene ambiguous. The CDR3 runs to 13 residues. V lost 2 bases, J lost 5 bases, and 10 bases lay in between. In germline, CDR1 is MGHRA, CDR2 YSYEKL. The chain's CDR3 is CASSQQRLDEQYF. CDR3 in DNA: TGCGCCAGCAGCCAACAAAGACTGGACGAGCAGTACTTC.